The following is a T cell receptor beta chain sequence with its context. What this receptor recognizes is not known. No much larger clone is present one base from it, and per-base qualities are unavailable. The data derive from a study of PD-L1 blockade in urothelial cancer (TCRdb year 2017). General notes on the study: All patients started therapy around 2014 and received atezolizumab 1,200 mg intravenously every 3 weeks. About 90% of the roughly 30 patients were identified as males with urothelial cancer of bladder origin, and a prior smoking history was reported by 18 of 29 patients. Patients had an ECOG performance status of 0 or 1 and had received between 0 and 3 prior chemotherapy regimens. Blood samples were analyzed 3 weeks after the start of treatment (second dose) and 6 weeks after the start of treatment. Blood samples gave median yields of approximately 130,000 T cells and tens of thousands of unique TCRs, along with a median clonality of around 0.08. The study, an exploratory multi-omic analysis, examined somatic, immune and clinical correlates of response to PD-L1 blockade with atezolizumab in urothelial cancer. Pretreatment tumor samples, along with matched peripheral blood serially collected before and after atezolizumab treatment, were subjected to TCR sequencing. Durable clinical benefit was defined as a progression-free survival longer than 6 months, and TCR features were additionally tested against progression-free survival and overall survival. Whole exome sequencing and RNA sequencing of pretreatment tumors were performed alongside TCR sequencing in the same patients. Durable clinical benefit was achieved by nine patients but not by the remaining 20. Over 28 patients had pretreatment blood TCR-seq, around 25 had at least one posttreatment blood collection, and around 25 had tumor TCR-seq. The research as a whole found: Because the sample size was small (n ≈ 29) and many exploratory analyses were performed, the results are intended to be hypothesis-generating. A pretreatment peripheral blood TCR clonality below the median was linked to improved progression-free and overall survival. Greater expansion of tumor-associated TCR clones in peripheral blood 3 weeks after the start of treatment was observed in patients with durable benefit (n of about 20, p = 0.022).

Reading from cysteine to phenylalanine, the CDR3 counts 16 amino acids. Only the CDR3 DNA stays, 48 bases, in frame from base 1. V and J are trimmed by 0 bases and 5 bases, and the gene matches miss 7 bases of the junction. Per the germline V gene (reference sequence), GTSNPN is the CDR1 and SVGIG is the CDR2. Synthetic TCR analog templates were spiked into each PCR so that absolute template abundance could be estimated from read counts. The immunoSEQ assay used bias-controlled V and J gene primers to amplify TCRbeta CDR3 regions from genomic DNA. Sequencing of rearranged TCRbeta segments was performed at approximately 20X coverage. Per the original workflow: Sequencing errors were corrected by clustering, and CDR3s were annotated against IMGT so that V, D and J genes could be assigned. Only productive TCRbeta rearrangements were used in downstream analyses, excluding out-of-frame or stop-codon sequences. Clonality was computed as one minus Shannon entropy normalized by the log of the number of unique productive sequences. Fisher's exact test with Benjamini-Hochberg correction, using a cutoff of adjusted p below 0.01, was how clones that differed between time points or between blood and tumor were identified. TCRdb retrieved this table from immuneACCESS and kept in-frame rearrangements only. Not all clones are present; in checked studies, unresolved V genes account for under half, and no reason is known for the remainder. V and J calls and clone size come straight from that table; D and trimming were deduced from the DNA. Within this sample are around 70,000 clones, with 65% to 85% of them counted one time only. The biggest ten clones account for about 8.6% of the sample.

The sample's time point label, decoded: pretreatment peripheral blood. A total of around 30 patients with locally advanced or metastatic urothelial carcinoma, treated at Memorial Sloan Kettering on a trial protocol, made up the cohort. Peripheral blood mononuclear cells were collected pretreatment and during treatment, at between 1 and 8 total time points per patient. The Qiagen DNeasy Blood extraction kit was used to purify genomic DNA from total PBMCs and tumor samples. Collected pretreatment and during treatment, PBMCs were isolated and stored as previously described. The chain is assembled from TRBV30 and TRBJ2-3, and 11 bases in between align with TRBD2. Sequencing was performed on PBMCs, taken around atezolizumab (anti-PD-L1) treatment. The TCR comes from a woman aged 70-85 years with urothelial cancer. The CDR3 is CAWSVRSGGALDTQYF. The base sequence is TGTGCCTGGAGTGTACGTAGCGGGGGGGCCTTAGATACGCAGTATTTT. Joined to the reference TRBV30 and TRBJ2-3 proteins, this CDR3 gives the full variable domain: SQTIHQWPATLVQPVGSPLSLECTVEGTSNPNLYWYRQAAGRGLQLLFYSVGIGQISSEVPQNLSASRPQDRQFILSSKKLLLSDSGFYLCAWSVRSGGALDTQYFGPGTRLTVL.